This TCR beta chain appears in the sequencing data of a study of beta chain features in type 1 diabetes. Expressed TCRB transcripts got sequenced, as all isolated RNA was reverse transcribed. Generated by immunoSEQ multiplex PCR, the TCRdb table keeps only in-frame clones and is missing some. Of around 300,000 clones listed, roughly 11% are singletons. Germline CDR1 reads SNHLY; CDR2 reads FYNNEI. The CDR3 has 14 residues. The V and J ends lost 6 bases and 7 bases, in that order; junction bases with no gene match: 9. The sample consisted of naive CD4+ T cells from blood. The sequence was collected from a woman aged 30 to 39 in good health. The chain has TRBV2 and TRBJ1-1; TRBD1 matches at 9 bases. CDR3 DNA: TGTGCCAGCAGGCCCGGGACAGGGTTTGTTGAAGCTTTCTTT. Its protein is CASRPGTGFVEAFF.